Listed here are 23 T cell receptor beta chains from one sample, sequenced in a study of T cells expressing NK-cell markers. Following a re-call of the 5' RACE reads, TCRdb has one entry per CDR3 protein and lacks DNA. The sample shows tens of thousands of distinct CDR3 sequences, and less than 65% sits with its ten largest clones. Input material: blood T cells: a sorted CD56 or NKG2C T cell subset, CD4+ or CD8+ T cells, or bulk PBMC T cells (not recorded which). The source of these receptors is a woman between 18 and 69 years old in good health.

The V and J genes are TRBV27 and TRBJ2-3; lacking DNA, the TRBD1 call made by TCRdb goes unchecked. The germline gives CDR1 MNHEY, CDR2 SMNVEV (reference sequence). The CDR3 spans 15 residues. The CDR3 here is CASIAGGAPGDTQYF.

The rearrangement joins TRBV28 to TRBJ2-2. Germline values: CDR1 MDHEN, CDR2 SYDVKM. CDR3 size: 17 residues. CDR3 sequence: CASRIHFRRTNTGELFF.

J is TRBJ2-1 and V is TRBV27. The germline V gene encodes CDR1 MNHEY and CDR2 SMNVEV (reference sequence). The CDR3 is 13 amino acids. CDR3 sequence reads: CASSWQDYNEQFF.

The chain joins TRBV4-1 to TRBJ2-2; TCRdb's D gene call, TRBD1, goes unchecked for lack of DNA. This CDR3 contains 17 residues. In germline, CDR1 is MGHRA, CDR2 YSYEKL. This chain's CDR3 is CASSQGPDMGNTGELFF.

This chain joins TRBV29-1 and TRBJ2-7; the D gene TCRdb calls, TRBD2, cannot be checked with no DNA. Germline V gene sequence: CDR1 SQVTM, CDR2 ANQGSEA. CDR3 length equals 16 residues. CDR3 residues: CSVDGVSGGSSYEQYF.

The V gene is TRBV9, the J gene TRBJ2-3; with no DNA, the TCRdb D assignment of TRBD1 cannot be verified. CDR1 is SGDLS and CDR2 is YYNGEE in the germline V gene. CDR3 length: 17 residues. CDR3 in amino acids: CASSPGQGFERTDTQYF. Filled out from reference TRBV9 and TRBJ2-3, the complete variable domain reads DSGVTQTPKHLITATGQRVTLRCSPRSGDLSVYWYQQSLDQGLQFLIQYYNGEERAKGNILERFSAQQFPDLHSELNLSSLELGDSALYFCASSPGQGFERTDTQYFGPGTRLTVL.

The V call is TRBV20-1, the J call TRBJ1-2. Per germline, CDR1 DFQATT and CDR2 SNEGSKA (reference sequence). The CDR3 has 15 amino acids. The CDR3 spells CSARDSDGLYYGYTF.

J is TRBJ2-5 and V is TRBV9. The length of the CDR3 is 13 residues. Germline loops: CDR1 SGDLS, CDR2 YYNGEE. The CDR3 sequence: CASSVGWQETQYF.

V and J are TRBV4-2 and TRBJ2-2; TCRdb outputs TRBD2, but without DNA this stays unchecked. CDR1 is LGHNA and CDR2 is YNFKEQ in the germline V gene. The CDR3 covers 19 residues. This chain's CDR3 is CASSQHWRLAGGSTGELFF.

The CDR3 protein is CASSFNVFDSPYEQYF. J is TRBJ2-7 and V is TRBV5-4; no DNA is available, so the TRBD1 call from TCRdb remains unchecked. The CDR3 totals 16 residues. Germline V lookup: CDR1 SGHNT, CDR2 YYREEE (reference sequence).

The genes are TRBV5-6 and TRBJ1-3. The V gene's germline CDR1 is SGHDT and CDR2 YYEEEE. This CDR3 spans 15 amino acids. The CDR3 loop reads CASSLLGRPGNTIYF.

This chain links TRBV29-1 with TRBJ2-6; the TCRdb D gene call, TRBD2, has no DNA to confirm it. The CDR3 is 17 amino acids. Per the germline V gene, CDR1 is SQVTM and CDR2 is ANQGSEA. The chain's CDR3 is CSVGGLGGHSGANVLTF.

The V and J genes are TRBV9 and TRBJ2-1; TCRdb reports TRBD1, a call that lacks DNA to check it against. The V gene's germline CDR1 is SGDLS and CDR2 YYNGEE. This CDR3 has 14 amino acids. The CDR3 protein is CASSGLWGAPEQFF. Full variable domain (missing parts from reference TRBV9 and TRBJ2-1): DSGVTQTPKHLITATGQRVTLRCSPRSGDLSVYWYQQSLDQGLQFLIQYYNGEERAKGNILERFSAQQFPDLHSELNLSSLELGDSALYFCASSGLWGAPEQFFGPGTRLTVL.

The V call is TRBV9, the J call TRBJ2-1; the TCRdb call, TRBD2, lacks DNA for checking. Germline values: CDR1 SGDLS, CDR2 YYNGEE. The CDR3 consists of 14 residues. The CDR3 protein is CASSEGVGLNEQFF.

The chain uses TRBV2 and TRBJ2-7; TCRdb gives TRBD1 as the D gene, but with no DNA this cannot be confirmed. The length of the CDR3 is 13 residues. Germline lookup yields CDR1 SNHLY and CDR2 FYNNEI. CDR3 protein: CASSGTGEYEQYF.

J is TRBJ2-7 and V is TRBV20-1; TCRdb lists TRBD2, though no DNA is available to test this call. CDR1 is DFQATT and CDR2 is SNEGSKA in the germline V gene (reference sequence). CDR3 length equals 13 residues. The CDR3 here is CSANAGSVTEQYF.

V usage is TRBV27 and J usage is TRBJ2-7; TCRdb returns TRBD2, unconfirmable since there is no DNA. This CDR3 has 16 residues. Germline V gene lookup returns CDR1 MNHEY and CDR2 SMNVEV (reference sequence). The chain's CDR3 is CASSLSSSGRLYEQYF.

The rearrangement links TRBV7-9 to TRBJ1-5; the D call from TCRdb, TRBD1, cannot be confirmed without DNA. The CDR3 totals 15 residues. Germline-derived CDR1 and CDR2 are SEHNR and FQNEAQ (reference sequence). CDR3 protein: CASSLAGTPNQPQHF.

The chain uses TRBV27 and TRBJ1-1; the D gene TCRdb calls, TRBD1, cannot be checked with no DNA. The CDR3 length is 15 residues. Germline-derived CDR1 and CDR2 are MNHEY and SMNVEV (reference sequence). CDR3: CASSLNRGGGTEAFF.

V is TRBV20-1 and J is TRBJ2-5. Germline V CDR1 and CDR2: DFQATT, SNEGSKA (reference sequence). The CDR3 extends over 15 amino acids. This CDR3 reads CSAREGTDNRETQYF.

The CDR3 here is CASSQERELFDEQFF. The V gene is TRBV4-1, the J gene TRBJ2-1. The CDR3 sequence is 15 residues long. The germline gives CDR1 MGHRA, CDR2 YSYEKL.

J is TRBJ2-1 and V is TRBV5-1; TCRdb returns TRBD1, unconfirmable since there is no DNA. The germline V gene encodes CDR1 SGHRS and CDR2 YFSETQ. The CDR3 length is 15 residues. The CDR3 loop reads CASRPPGTTYNEQFF.

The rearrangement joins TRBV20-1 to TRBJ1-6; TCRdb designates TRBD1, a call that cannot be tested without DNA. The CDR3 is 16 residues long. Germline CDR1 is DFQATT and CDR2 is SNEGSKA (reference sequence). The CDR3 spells CSARDPGQGGNSPLHF.